Listed below are T cell receptor beta chains from one sample, sequenced in a study of CD8+ T cells in alopecia areata. Data came from immunoSEQ multiplex PCR; TCRdb stores just in-frame clones and leaves some out. The sample shows 110,000 to 150,000 clones, less than 65% of them seen only once. Sequenced: CD8+ T cells sorted from blood. Receptors were obtained from a human donor in good health. The CDR3 runs from the conserved cysteine through the conserved F or W. Each record gives: clone size, V gene, J gene, D gene, CDR3 protein, CDR3 DNA. A D gene is named only where the DNA matches it firmly. Clone size, where shown, is once, few, many, or a class for clones that have expanded.

.	TRBV21-1	TRBJ2-1	.	CASSSKGLSNEQFF	TGTGCCAGCAGCAGCAAGGGACTCAGTAATGAGCAGTTCTTC
.	TRBV27	TRBJ2-6	TRBD1	CASGDSSGANVLTF	TGTGCCAGCGGGGACAGTTCTGGGGCCAACGTCCTGACTTTC
many	TRBV4-1	TRBJ2-4	.	CASSQVELAKNIQYF	TGCGCCAGCAGCCAAGTAGAATTAGCCAAAAACATTCAGTACTTC
once	TRBV6-5	TRBJ2-1	TRBD2	CASSPSGSPYNEQFF	TGTGCCAGCAGTCCAAGCGGGAGCCCATACAATGAGCAGTTCTTC
few	TRBV13	TRBJ2-7	.	CASSLTYEQYF	TGTGCCAGCAGCCTCACCTACGAGCAGTACTTC
.	TRBV25-1	TRBJ2-7	.	CASSGSYEQYF	TGTGCCAGCAGTGGTAGCTACGAGCAGTACTTC
.	TRBV4-2	TRBJ2-7	.	CASSPRASSYEQYF	TGTGCCAGCTCCCCACGGGCTTCTTCCTACGAGCAGTACTTC
.	TRBV7-8	TRBJ1-4	TRBD1	CASSHTGGNEKLFF	TGTGCCAGCAGCCACACAGGGGGCAATGAAAAACTGTTTTTT
.	TRBV29-1	TRBJ2-7	.	CSVEGSRAPYEQYF	TGCAGCGTTGAGGGCAGTCGCGCGCCCTACGAGCAGTACTTC
.	TRBV27	TRBJ1-5	.	CASSPQGNYQPQHF	TGTGCCAGCAGTCCGCAGGGAAACTATCAGCCCCAGCATTTT
.	TRBV5-1	TRBJ2-3	.	CASSLFGGSTDTQYF	TGCGCCAGCAGCTTGTTCGGTGGTAGCACAGATACGCAGTATTTT
.	TRBV5-1	TRBJ2-3	.	CASSLGPQGTHTQYF	TGCGCCAGCAGCTTGGGCCCGCAGGGCACACATACGCAGTATTTT
few	TRBV7-9	TRBJ2-7	TRBD2	CASAPGGSYEQYF	TGTGCCAGCGCGCCGGGGGGCTCCTACGAGCAGTACTTC
.	TRBV9	TRBJ2-7	.	CASSDGTKPYEQYF	TGTGCCAGCAGCGACGGGACCAAACCCTACGAGCAGTACTTC
.	TRBV6-5	TRBJ1-2	TRBD1	CASSYSNFPGGYGYTF	TGTGCCAGCAGTTACTCGAACTTCCCAGGGGGCTATGGCTACACCTTC
.	TRBV29-1	TRBJ1-1	.	CSVEARPGAFF	TGCAGCGTTGAGGCACGGCCGGGAGCTTTCTTT
.	TRBV20-1	TRBJ2-7	.	CSARGLSEQYF	TGCAGTGCTAGAGGCCTGAGTGAGCAGTACTTC
few	TRBV6-4	TRBJ2-1	TRBD2	CASSPSGMGYNEQFF	TGTGCCAGCAGTCCTAGCGGGATGGGGTACAATGAGCAGTTCTTC
.	TRBV7-8	TRBJ2-2	.	CANSLTPRMGAGELFF	TGTGCGAACAGCTTGACTCCTCGGATGGGGGCCGGGGAGCTGTTTTTT
.	TRBV7-9	TRBJ2-7	TRBD2	CASSSHSGSAYEQYF	TGTGCCAGCAGCTCTCATAGCGGGAGTGCCTACGAGCAGTACTTC
few	TRBV11-2	TRBJ2-7	.	CASSLTRGGYEQYF	TGTGCCAGCAGCTTAACTAGGGGGGGCTACGAGCAGTACTTC
few	TRBV7-9	TRBJ2-3	TRBD1	CASSSTGGQTDTQYF	TGTGCCAGCAGCTCGACAGGGGGGCAGACAGATACGCAGTATTTT